This T cell receptor beta chain was observed in a study of graft-versus-host responses after intestinal transplantation. Study as a whole: The study gave all recipients anti-thymocyte globulin induction, then tacrolimus and steroids for two to three years. Study-wide findings and caveats: Detected in recipient marrow were GvH clones, some of which were first observed in ileum or blood.

Generated by immunoSEQ multiplex PCR, the TCRdb table keeps only in-frame clones and is missing some. The data show 35,000 to 45,000 clones, with over 90% seen just once and 3.5% to 4% held by the top ten. A word on this clone: Its cognate antigen is unknown.

V dropped 6 bases and J dropped 0 bases, with 14 bases sitting between them. Germline CDR1 MDHEN, CDR2 SYDVKM. The CDR3 has 15 amino acids. The input for sequencing was PBMCs, taken 700 to 750 days after intestinal transplantation. The chain links TRBV28 to TRBJ1-2; perhaps TRBD1 as D (5 bases). The source of this sequence is a human patient who received an intestinal transplant, so some T cells may come from the graft donor. This chain's CDR3 is CASRGGHSANYGYTF. DNA for the CDR3: TGTGCCAGCAGGGGCGGACACTCAGCTAACTATGGCTACACCTTC.